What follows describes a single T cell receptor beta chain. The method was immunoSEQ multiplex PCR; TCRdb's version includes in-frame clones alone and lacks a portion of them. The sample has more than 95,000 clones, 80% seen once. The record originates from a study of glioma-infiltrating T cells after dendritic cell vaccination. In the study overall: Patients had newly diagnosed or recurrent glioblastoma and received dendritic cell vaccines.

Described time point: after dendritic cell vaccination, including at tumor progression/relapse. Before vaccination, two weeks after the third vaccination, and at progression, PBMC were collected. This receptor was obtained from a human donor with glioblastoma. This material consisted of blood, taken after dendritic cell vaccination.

CDR3 bases: TGTGCCAGCAGCTCGGACAGGGGGGTGGTCACCGGGGAGCTGTTTTTT. Encoded protein: CASSSDRGVVTGELFF. The genes are TRBV9 and TRBJ2-2; 10 bases agree with TRBD1. Per the germline V gene, CDR1 is SGDLS and CDR2 is YYNGEE. This CDR3 contains 16 residues. With 4 bases clipped from V and 4 bases from J, the junction kept 7 bases outside the gene matches.